This note documents a single T cell receptor beta chain sequence. This sample stems from a study of Ad26.COV2.S vaccination and SARS-CoV-2 variants. Noted treatment: 15 to 20 received Ad26.COV2.S at low or high dose, single or two shots; several received placebo; per-sample allocation not given. Each sample was drawn 63 days after the first injection (of vaccine or placebo). Generated by immunoSEQ multiplex PCR, the TCRdb table keeps only in-frame clones and is missing some. The data hold hundreds of thousands of clones, with about nine tenths observed a single time. CDR1 is LGHDT and CDR2 is YNNKEL in the germline V gene (reference sequence). With 4 bases removed from V and 3 bases from J, the gap between germline ends came to 7 bases. There are 12 residues in the CDR3.

The sequence came from a person between 18 and 65 years old who received the Ad26.COV2.S COVID-19 vaccine or a placebo. The source material was peripheral blood, sampled in a trial of Ad26.COV2.S vaccine versus placebo. The J gene is TRBJ2-7, the V gene TRBV3-1 (or the pseudogene TRBV3-2); D might be TRBD2 (6 bases). This CDR3 is CASSRGDYEQYF. Written as DNA, the CDR3 is TGTGCCAGCAGCCGGGGGGACTACGAGCAGTACTTC.